This T cell receptor (beta chain) is drawn from a study of technical replicates of blood from a handful of donors. Deletions cut 6 bases from V and 4 bases from J, with 12 bases between. Germline V gives CDR1 SEHNR, CDR2 FQNEAQ (reference sequence). The CDR3 contains 13 residues. Some clones are missing from TCRdb's copy, which holds only in-frame ones; the method was immunoSEQ multiplex PCR. Among tens of thousands of clones listed, roughly 95% were seen once. Specimen: PBMCs. This clonotype was obtained from a human donor in good health. Some clones in this sample may be carry-over from other donors' samples. The chain carries TRBV7-9 and TRBJ1-2; TRBD1 might be the D (5 bases). As DNA, the CDR3 is TGTGCCAGCAGTCGGGGACTGGTCTATGGCTACACCTTC. It codes for CASSRGLVYGYTF. The full variable domain, rest sourced from reference TRBV7-9 and TRBJ1-2, is DTGVSQNPRHKITKRGQNVTFRCDPISEHNRLYWYRQTLGQGPEFLTYFQNEAQLEKSRLLSDRFSAERPKGSFSTLEIQRTEQGDSAMYLCASSRGLVYGYTFGSGTRLTVV.